Listed here are 10 T cell receptor beta chains from one sample, sequenced in a study of T cells in localized non-small cell lung cancer. TCRdb's table, derived via immunoSEQ multiplex PCR, lists solely in-frame clones and lacks some. The table records several thousand clones, more than 35% of them present only once. The material sequenced was lung tumor tissue, taken before any cancer treatment. The receptors stem from a man aged 35-69 years with stage III lung adenocarcinoma.

The table lists this clone with a few counts. This sequence joins TRBV10-3 and TRBJ2-7; the match to TRBD1 covers 10 bases. The CDR3 sequence is 13 residues long. V shed 10 bases and J 2 bases; nucleotides not matched to a gene: 5. Germline assignment: CDR1 ENHRY and CDR2 SYGVKD. The CDR3 loop reads CASGTGVPYEQYF. The CDR3 nucleotides read TGTGCCAGTGGGACAGGGGTCCCCTACGAGCAGTACTTC.

This clone was detected only a few times. The V and J genes are TRBV6-8 and TRBJ2-2; 13 positions agree with TRBD2. The germline CDR1 and CDR2 sequences are MNHGY and SAAAGT. This CDR3 is built from 18 residues. The trim removed 0 bases at V and 4 bases at J, leaving 5 bases unmatched. In nucleotides, the CDR3 is TGTGCCAGCAGTTACTCGGTACTAGCGGGGGGGCTCACCGGGGAGCTGTTTTTT. Protein: CASSYSVLAGGLTGELFF.

V is TRBV19 and J is TRBJ2-3; D may be TRBD1 or TRBD2 (5 bases each). The ends were cut back, 2 bases at V and 6 bases at J, with 12 bases in the middle. CDR3 size: 14 residues. Germline V CDR1 and CDR2: LNHDA, SQIVND (reference sequence). The CDR3 coding sequence is TGTGCCAGTAGTATACAGGGCCGCGGGGATACGCAGTATTTT. Residues: CASSIQGRGDTQYF. Complete variable domain (other parts from reference TRBV19 and TRBJ2-3): DGGITQSPKYLFRKEGQNVTLSCEQNLNHDAMYWYRQDPGQGLRLIYYSQIVNDFQKGDIAEGYSVSREKKESFPLTVTSAQKNPTAFYLCASSIQGRGDTQYFGPGTRLTVL.

This clone was detected only a few times. The V and J genes are TRBV6-4 and TRBJ2-7; D remains unclear. Trimming removed 0 bases from V and 3 bases from J, with 9 bases in between. The CDR3 covers 14 residues. CDR1 MRHNA and CDR2 SNTAGT come from the germline V gene. The CDR3 here is CASSDSTTFYEQYF. The CDR3 DNA reads as TGTGCCAGCAGTGACTCGACAACTTTCTACGAGCAGTACTTC.

V gene TRBV18 combines with J gene TRBJ1-1; perhaps TRBD1 as D (5 bases). Per the germline V gene, CDR1 is KGHSH and CDR2 is LQKENI. This CDR3 contains 15 residues. Trimming stripped 3 bases from V and 2 bases from J, with 13 bases between. The CDR3 is CASSPLTTGNTEAFF. The CDR3 nucleotides read TGTGCCAGCTCACCCCTAACAACAGGTAACACTGAAGCTTTCTTT.

This clone was seen a handful of times. This chain links TRBV6-8 with TRBJ2-2, with D uncertain. The CDR3 totals 13 residues. CDR1 is MNHGY and CDR2 is SAAAGT in the germline V gene. Trimming shortened V by 5 bases and J by 6 bases, and 10 bases separated the two germline ends. CDR3 protein: CASSGPTAGELFF. The DNA for the CDR3 is TGTGCCAGCAGTGGCCCCACCGCCGGGGAGCTGTTTTTT.

This chain links TRBV28 with TRBJ2-5; 10 bases map to TRBD2. After removal of 5 bases from V and 8 bases from J, the junction contained 11 bases not matched to a gene. Germline loops: CDR1 MDHEN, CDR2 SYDVKM. The CDR3 has 15 amino acids. The CDR3 bases are TGTGCCAGCAGTCCCCCCCATAGCGGGAGGTCAACCCAGTACTTC. Its protein is CASSPPHSGRSTQYF.

The V call is TRBV30, the J call TRBJ1-4; no clear D. The CDR3 totals 13 residues. Germline assignment: CDR1 GTSNPN and CDR2 SVGIG (reference sequence). V was cut by 0 bases and J by 7 bases, with 9 bases left in between. CDR3: CAWSVGLGEKLFF. The DNA for the CDR3 is TGTGCCTGGAGTGTGGGGTTGGGTGAAAAACTGTTTTTT. The full variable domain, with the rest looked up from reference TRBV30 and TRBJ1-4, is SQTIHQWPATLVQPVGSPLSLECTVEGTSNPNLYWYRQAAGRGLQLLFYSVGIGQISSEVPQNLSASRPQDRQFILSSKKLLLSDSGFYLCAWSVGLGEKLFFGSGTQLSVL.

CDR3 loop: CASSPVLSGANVLTF. CDR3 nucleotides: TGTGCCAGCTCACCAGTTCTCTCTGGGGCCAACGTCCTGACTTTC. The rearrangement uses TRBV18 and TRBJ2-6; D is unclear. CDR3 length: 15 amino acids. V lost 2 bases to trimming and J lost 0 bases, with 5 bases between them. Germline assignment: CDR1 KGHSH and CDR2 LQKENI.

The chain combines TRBV12-5 with TRBJ2-7; no reliable D call. The CDR3 runs 12 residues. From germline, CDR1 is LGHNT and CDR2 FRNRAP. Here the CDR3 reads CASSPPTPVKYF. The CDR3 DNA reads TGTGCCAGCTCTCCCCCCACACCGGTAAAGTACTTC.